This TCR beta chain comes out of a study of cytomegalovirus exposure and HLA in healthy donors. A multiplex PCR was run with 60 Vbeta primers and 13 Jbeta primers. Repertoires were generated with immunoSEQ multiplex PCR, while TCRdb's copy carries only in-frame clones and drops some. The table shows about 210,000 clones, with 82% occurring only once. The CDR3 totals 14 residues. Germline assignment: CDR1 SGHTA and CDR2 FQGNSA. Deletions cut 3 bases from V and 2 bases from J, with 10 bases between. What was sequenced was PBMCs. This sequence joins TRBV7-2 and TRBJ1-2; D remains ambiguous. This TCR derives from a man between 35 and 55 years old in good health and CMV-seropositive. CDR3 in DNA: TGTGCCAGCAGCTTCATACAGTCGAACTATGGCTACACCTTC. It yields the protein CASSFIQSNYGYTF.